Below are 14 T cell receptor beta chains sequenced from a single sample in a study of T cells in Graves' hyperthyroidism and ophthalmopathy. Regions amplified from RNA transcripts were the TCR beta CDR3 regions. The TCR CDR3 was amplified in a first-round RT-PCR using the HTBI primer set. Using its own MiXCR run on the multiplex PCR reads, TCRdb lists one record per CDR3 protein. Of about 420,000 distinct CDR3 sequences in the sample, 15% to 18% were seen once. The sequenced sample was blood. The receptors were sampled from a woman between 18 and 29 years old with Graves' hyperthyroidism.

This clonotype was picked up many times. The chain recombines TRBV7-2 with TRBJ2-3; possible D gene TRBD2, 5 bases. The CDR3 runs to 14 residues. The V gene's germline CDR1 is SGHTA and CDR2 FQGNSA. Trimming removed 1 base at V and 2 bases at J, with 7 bases between. The CDR3 nucleotides are TGTGCCAGCAGCTTAGACGGGATCACAGATACGCAGTATTTT. The encoded protein is CASSLDGITDTQYF.

This clonotype was counted between two and nine times. This chain joins TRBV9 and TRBJ1-2; D call uncertain. The V gene's germline CDR1 is SGDLS and CDR2 YYNGEE. The CDR3 spans 13 residues. Deletions cut 2 bases from V and 6 bases from J, with 11 bases between. The CDR3 DNA sequence: TGTGCCAGCAGCGTCTACCCTTCAGATGGCTACACCTTC. This translates into CASSVYPSDGYTF.

This clonotype was seen many times. V usage is TRBV7-8 and J usage is TRBJ2-5; no reliable D call. Trimming took off 3 bases at V and 5 bases at J, with 13 bases between the two ends. CDR3 length equals 14 residues. Germline CDR1 SGHVS, CDR2 FQNEAQ. In DNA form, the CDR3 reads TGTGCCAGCAGCTTGTCTAGGCCTGACGAGACCCAGTACTTC. Protein sequence: CASSLSRPDETQYF.

This clonotype came up many times. The rearrangement links TRBV12-3 or TRBV12-4 to TRBJ2-2; D perhaps matches TRBD2 (6 bases). V was shortened by 5 bases and J by 3 bases, with 13 bases between the two germline ends. CDR3 size: 15 residues. The DNA for the CDR3 is TGTGCCAGCAGTCGTGGGACTTCCTACACCGGGGAGCTGTTTTTT. Translation gives CASSRGTSYTGELFF.

The CDR3 sequence is CASSVELHTGELFF. The CDR3 region has the DNA TGTGCCAGCAGTGTGGAACTCCACACCGGGGAGCTGTTTTTT. V gene TRBV6-1 combines with J gene TRBJ2-2, with D unclear. Germline CDR1 MNHNS, CDR2 SASEGT. CDR3 length: 14 amino acids. V lost 4 bases, J lost 3 bases, and 9 bases lay in between.

This clonotype was found many times. This chain uses TRBV20-1 with TRBJ2-5, with TRBD1 matching over 7 bases. V lost 2 bases, J lost 9 bases, and 3 bases stayed unmatched. The CDR3 has 11 amino acids. The germline CDR1 and CDR2 sequences are DFQATT and SNEGSKA (reference sequence). The CDR3 is CSARFQGAQYF. In DNA, the CDR3 is TGCAGTGCTAGATTCCAGGGGGCCCAGTACTTC.

This clonotype was counted only a few times. The chain recombines TRBV5-6 with TRBJ2-3; 8 nucleotides align to TRBD1. Germline CDR1 is SGHDT and CDR2 is YYEEEE. V lost 3 bases, J lost 5 bases, and 5 bases stayed unmatched. CDR3 size: 14 residues. In DNA form, the CDR3 reads TGTGCCAGCAGCTCGCAGGGGGCGGGAGATACGCAGTATTTT. This gives the protein CASSSQGAGDTQYF.

In this sample, this clonotype turned up many times. The chain combines TRBV12-3 or TRBV12-4 with TRBJ2-7, with D unclear. The CDR3 sequence is 16 residues long. With 2 bases removed from V and 3 bases from J, the gap between germline ends came to 17 bases. The CDR3 nucleotides read TGTGCCAGCAGTTTAAAACTGGGCCTACGTATCTACGAGCAGTACTTC. It specifies CASSLKLGLRIYEQYF.

This sequence joins TRBV4-2 and TRBJ2-1, with TRBD2 matching 9 bases. This CDR3 spans 17 amino acids. The germline V gene has CDR1 LGHNA and CDR2 YNFKEQ. V lost 0 bases to trimming and J lost 8 bases; unmatched junction nucleotides: 11. CDR3 in DNA: TGTGCCAGCAGCCAAGATAGACGTAGCGGGAGCGGTGATGAGCAGTTCTTC. It specifies CASSQDRRSGSGDEQFF.

This clonotype was observed at least ten times. The chain combines TRBV3-1 with TRBJ1-6; weak D call: TRBD1 (5 bases). Trimming stripped 4 bases from V and 7 bases from J, with 14 bases between. The CDR3 contains 15 residues. Germline V gene sequence: CDR1 LGHDT, CDR2 YNNKEL (reference sequence). CDR3 coding DNA: TGTGCCAGCAGCCGTTCGGGACGGACAAATTCACCCCTCCACTTT. It specifies CASSRSGRTNSPLHF.

The J gene is TRBJ1-2, the V gene TRBV15; 8 bases align to TRBD1. The CDR3 is 13 residues long. Trimming removed 4 bases from V and 8 bases from J; junction bases left unmatched: 6. Germline loops: CDR1 LNHNV, CDR2 YYDKDF (reference sequence). Here the CDR3 reads CATSTRTGSGYTF. CDR3 nucleotides: TGTGCCACCAGCACTCGGACAGGGAGCGGCTACACCTTC.

This clonotype was recorded at least ten times. The CDR3 bases are TGTGCCAGCAGCAGCCCTCCGGGGCTCATGAACACTGAAGCTTTCTTT. Its protein is CASSSPPGLMNTEAFF. V usage is TRBV7-2 and J usage is TRBJ1-1, with D tentatively TRBD1 (5 bases). V was trimmed by 5 bases and J by 0 bases, leaving 16 bases between them. From germline, CDR1 is SGHTA and CDR2 FQGNSA. This CDR3 spans 16 amino acids.

This clonotype was seen ten or more times. The gene calls are TRBV12-3 or TRBV12-4 and TRBJ1-6; D perhaps matches TRBD1 (5 bases). V was shortened by 6 bases and J by 9 bases, with 15 bases between the two germline ends. The CDR3 contains 14 residues. The CDR3 nucleotides read TGTGCCAGCAGCAGACAGAGCGGGTTTTCACCCCTCCACTTT. Protein product: CASSRQSGFSPLHF.

This clonotype has at least ten counts. The chain couples TRBV18 to TRBJ2-3, with D unclear. CDR1 is KGHSH and CDR2 is LQKENI in the germline V gene. V lost 3 bases to trimming and J lost 2 bases, with 15 bases between them. CDR3 length: 16 amino acids. CDR3 sequence: CASSPTQNRPTDTQYF. CDR3 nucleotides: TGTGCCAGCTCACCGACACAAAACCGCCCCACAGATACGCAGTATTTT.